The clone carrying this TCR beta chain was detected a few times. The record originates from a study of beta chain features in type 1 diabetes. The sequenced template was cDNA made from the entire isolated RNA. The average output of naive, central memory and regulatory T cell samples was a few million reads. Sequenced by immunoSEQ multiplex PCR; TCRdb stores in-frame clones only, minus some. The data hold almost 350,000 clones, with around 7.6% observed a single time. This receptor was identified in a woman aged 18-35 years in good health. Material for sequencing was central memory CD4+ T cells from blood.

Here the CDR3 reads CASSKKAAGEFYNEQFF. The CDR3 DNA reads as TGTGCCAGCAGCAAGAAGGCCGCGGGAGAGTTTTACAATGAGCAGTTCTTC. The J gene is TRBJ2-1, the V gene TRBV21-1; the D call TRBD2 from the table was never checked on the DNA. TRBV21-1 is listed as a pseudogene. CDR3 length: 17 residues.